The T cell receptor beta chain under discussion was sequenced for a study of T-cell memory formation after mild COVID-19. The wider study: Largely donor-specific TCR clusters were found.

CDR1 SGHAT and CDR2 FQNNGV come from the germline V gene. There are 14 residues in the CDR3. V dropped 1 base and J dropped 0 bases, with 7 bases sitting between them. This clonotype has just a few counts. The authors produced TCR alpha and TCR beta cDNA libraries with sample barcodes and UMIs by 5'RACE using constant-segment primers. TCRdb redid the calling of the 5' RACE reads with MiXCR, one entry per CDR3 protein. The sample lists tens of thousands of distinct CDR3 sequences, 16% occurring once. Sequenced input: PBMCs or a T cell subset sorted from them (not recorded which). The chain couples TRBV11-2 to TRBJ2-7; D remains ambiguous. The source of this sequence is an adult woman who had mild COVID-19 (a few samples of this study predate the infection). Cell type and time point are not known. The chain's CDR3 is CASSLGASSYEQYF. CDR3 nucleotide sequence: TGTGCCAGCAGCTTAGGTGCGAGCTCCTACGAGCAGTACTTC.